A selection of T cell receptor beta chains follows, all from one sample in a study of T cells in narcolepsy. Assay: immunoSEQ multiplex PCR; the TCRdb copy retains only in-frame clones and omits some. The sample has tens of thousands of clones, approximately 85% seen once. Sequenced input: memory (CD45RA-) CD4+ T cells from blood. All receptors come from a human donor in good health. The CDR3 runs from the conserved cysteine through the conserved F or W. The order of the fields is J gene, clone size, CDR3 length, D gene, V gene, CDR3 protein, CDR3 DNA. D genes are given only for firm matches. Clone size is shown for a subset of rows, as once, few, many or a class of expanded clone.

>TRBJ2-7|-|16|-|TRBV6-5
CASSYSPGANTYEQYF
TGTGCCAGCAGTTACTCGCCAGGCGCAAACACCTACGAGCAGTACTTC
>TRBJ1-2|-|12|-|TRBV7-9
CASSFIRNRYTF
TGTGCCAGCAGCTTTATTCGAAATCGCTACACCTTC
>TRBJ1-5|-|15|TRBD1|TRBV6-1
CASSSTGKSNQPQHF
TGTGCCAGCAGTTCGACAGGGAAGAGCAATCAGCCCCAGCATTTT
>TRBJ2-3|-|19|TRBD2|TRBV7-9
CASSRKGPSGRAWTDTQYF
TGTGCCAGCAGCCGAAAGGGGCCTAGCGGGAGGGCCTGGACAGATACGCAGTATTTT
>TRBJ1-1|-|14|TRBD1|TRBV6-5
CASRRTGSGTEAFF
TGTGCCAGCAGGCGGACAGGGTCAGGCACTGAAGCTTTCTTT
>TRBJ1-1|-|14|-|TRBV7-6
CASSSQALNTEAFF
TGTGCCAGCAGCTCTCAAGCCTTGAACACTGAAGCTTTCTTT
>TRBJ2-7|-|13|-|TRBV5-1
CASSSLDTYEQYF
TGCGCCAGCAGCTCTCTAGATACATACGAGCAGTACTTC
>TRBJ2-1|-|14|TRBD2|TRBV7-2
CASSPWTSRNEQFF
TGTGCCAGCAGCCCATGGACTAGCCGGAATGAGCAGTTCTTC
>TRBJ2-7|-|15|-|TRBV28
CASTFKRGPAYEQYF
TGTGCCAGCACTTTCAAACGGGGACCTGCCTACGAGCAGTACTTC
>TRBJ1-4|few|14|TRBD1|TRBV5-1
CASSSGTGDEKLFF
TGCGCCAGCAGCTCCGGGACAGGGGACGAAAAACTGTTTTTT
>TRBJ1-2|-|14|TRBD1|TRBV27
CASRLNRDSLDDTF
TGTGCCAGCAGATTAAACCGGGACAGCCTGGACGACACCTTC
>TRBJ2-2|once|15|-|TRBV23-1
CASTSTGTDTGELFF
TGCGCCAGCACCTCGACCGGTACTGACACCGGGGAGCTGTTTTTT
>TRBJ1-1|-|12|-|TRBV30
CAWRRGDTEAFF
TGTGCCTGGAGACGGGGGGACACTGAAGCTTTCTTT
>TRBJ2-1|-|15|-|TRBV5-1
CASSLRNTGYNEQFF
TGCGCCAGCAGCCTACGTAACACGGGGTACAATGAGCAGTTCTTC
>TRBJ2-5|once|17|-|TRBV7-2
CASSPTPTRQGGETQYF
TGCGCCAGCAGCCCTACCCCCACTAGACAAGGAGGGGAGACCCAGTACTTC
>TRBJ1-4|few|15|TRBD1|TRBV28
CASSRRDRGSEKLFF
TGTGCCAGCAGCCGCCGGGACAGGGGAAGTGAAAAACTGTTTTTT
>TRBJ2-6|-|18|-|TRBV6-8
CASRGVRAQISGANVLTF
TGTGCCAGCCGCGGGGTAAGGGCACAGATCTCTGGGGCCAACGTCCTGACTTTC
>TRBJ1-2|-|12|-|TRBV28
CASSLGTYGYTF
TGTGCCAGCAGTTTAGGAACCTATGGCTACACCTTC
>TRBJ2-7|-|15|TRBD1|TRBV5-1
CASSNRQGSSYEQHF
TGCGCCAGCAGCAACCGACAGGGTAGCTCCTACGAGCAGCACTTC
>TRBJ1-3|-|16|-|TRBV11-2
CASSPPGTPSGNTIYF
TGTGCCAGCAGCCCCCCAGGGACGCCTTCTGGAAACACCATATATTTT
>TRBJ1-1|-|14|-|TRBV7-2
CASSLAVTNTEAFF
TGTGCCAGCAGCTTAGCGGTGACAAACACTGAAGCTTTCTTT
>TRBJ1-2|-|13|-|TRBV7-9
CASSLEGFNGYTF
TGTGCCAGCAGCTTAGAGGGATTTAATGGCTACACCTTC
>TRBJ1-2|once|17|TRBD1|TRBV7-8
CASSESTGTGHDYGYTF
TGTGCCAGCAGCGAGTCTACCGGGACAGGGCATGACTATGGCTACACCTTC
>TRBJ1-5|-|13|-|TRBV19
CAAGPTNNQPQHF
TGTGCCGCTGGACCGACTAACAATCAGCCCCAGCATTTT